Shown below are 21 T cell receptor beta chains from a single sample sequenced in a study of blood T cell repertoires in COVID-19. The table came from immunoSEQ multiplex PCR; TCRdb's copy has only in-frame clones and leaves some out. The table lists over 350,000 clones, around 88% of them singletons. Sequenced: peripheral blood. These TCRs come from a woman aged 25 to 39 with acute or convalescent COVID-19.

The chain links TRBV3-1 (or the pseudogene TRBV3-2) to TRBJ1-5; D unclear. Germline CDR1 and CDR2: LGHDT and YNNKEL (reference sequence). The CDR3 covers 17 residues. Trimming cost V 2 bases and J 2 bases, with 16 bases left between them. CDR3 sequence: CASSQRSPLFGNQPQHF. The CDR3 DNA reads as TGTGCCAGCAGCCAACGTAGCCCTCTTTTCGGCAATCAGCCCCAGCATTTT.

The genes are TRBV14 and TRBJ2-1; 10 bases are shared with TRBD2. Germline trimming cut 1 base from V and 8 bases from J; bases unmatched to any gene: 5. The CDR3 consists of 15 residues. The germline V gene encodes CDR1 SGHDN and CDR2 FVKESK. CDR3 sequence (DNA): TGTGCCAGCAGCCAAGTTAGCGGGGGGATCTATGAGCAGTTCTTC. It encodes CASSQVSGGIYEQFF.

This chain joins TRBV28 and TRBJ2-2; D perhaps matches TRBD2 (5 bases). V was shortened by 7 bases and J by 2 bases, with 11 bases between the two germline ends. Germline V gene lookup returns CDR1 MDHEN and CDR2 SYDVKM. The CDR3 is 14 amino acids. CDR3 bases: TGTGCCAGCATTCGAGACTATAACACCGGGGAGCTGTTTTTT. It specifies CASIRDYNTGELFF.

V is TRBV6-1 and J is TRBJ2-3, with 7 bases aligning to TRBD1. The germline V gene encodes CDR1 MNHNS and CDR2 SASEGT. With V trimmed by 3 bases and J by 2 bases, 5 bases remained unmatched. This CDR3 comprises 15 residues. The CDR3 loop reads CASSERTGPTDTQYF. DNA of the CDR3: TGTGCCAGCAGTGAGCGGACAGGCCCCACAGATACGCAGTATTTT.

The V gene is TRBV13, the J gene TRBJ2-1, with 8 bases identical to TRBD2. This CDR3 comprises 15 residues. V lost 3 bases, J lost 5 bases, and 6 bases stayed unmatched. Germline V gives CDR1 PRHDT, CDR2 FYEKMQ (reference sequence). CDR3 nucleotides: TGTGCCAGCAGCTTTTGGAGCGGGGGCCACAATGAGCAGTTCTTC. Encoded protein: CASSFWSGGHNEQFF. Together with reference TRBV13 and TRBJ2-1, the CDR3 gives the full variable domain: AAGVIQSPRHLIKEKRETATLKCYPIPRHDTVYWYQQGPGQDPQFLISFYEKMQSDKGSIPDRFSAQQFSDYHSELNMSSLELGDSALYFCASSFWSGGHNEQFFGPGTRLTVL.

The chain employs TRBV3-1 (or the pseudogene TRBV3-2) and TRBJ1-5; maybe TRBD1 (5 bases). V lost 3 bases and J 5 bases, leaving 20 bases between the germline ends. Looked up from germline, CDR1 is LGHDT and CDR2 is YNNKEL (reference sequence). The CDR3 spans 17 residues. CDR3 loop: CASSHSTSGGRDQPQHF. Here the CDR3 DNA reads TGTGCCAGCAGCCACTCTACGAGCGGGGGTAGAGATCAGCCCCAGCATTTT.

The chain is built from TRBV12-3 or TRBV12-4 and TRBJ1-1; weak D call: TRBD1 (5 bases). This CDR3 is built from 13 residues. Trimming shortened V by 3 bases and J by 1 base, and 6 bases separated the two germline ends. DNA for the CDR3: TGTGCCAGCAGTTTTGGGGCGAACACTGAAGCTTTCTTT. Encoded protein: CASSFGANTEAFF.

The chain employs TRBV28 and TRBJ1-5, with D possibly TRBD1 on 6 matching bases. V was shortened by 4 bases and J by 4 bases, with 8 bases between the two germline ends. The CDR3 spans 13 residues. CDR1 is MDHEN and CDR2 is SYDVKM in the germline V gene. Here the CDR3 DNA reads TGTGCCAGCAGTTACAGGGTTAATCAGCCCCAGCATTTT. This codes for CASSYRVNQPQHF.

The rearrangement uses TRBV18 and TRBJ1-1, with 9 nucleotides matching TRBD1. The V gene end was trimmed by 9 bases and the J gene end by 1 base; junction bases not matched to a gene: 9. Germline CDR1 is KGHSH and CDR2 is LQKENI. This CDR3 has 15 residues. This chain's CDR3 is CASSRDRATNTEAFF. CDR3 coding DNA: TGTGCCAGTTCCCGGGACAGGGCTACGAACACTGAAGCTTTCTTT.

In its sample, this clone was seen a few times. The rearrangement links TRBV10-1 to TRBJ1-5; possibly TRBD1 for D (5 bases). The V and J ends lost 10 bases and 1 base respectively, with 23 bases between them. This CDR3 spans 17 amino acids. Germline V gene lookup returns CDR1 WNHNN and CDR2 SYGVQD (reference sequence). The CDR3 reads CATVQDPSQGSNQPQHF. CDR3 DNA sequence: TGCGCCACCGTTCAAGATCCCTCCCAGGGAAGCAATCAGCCCCAGCATTTT.

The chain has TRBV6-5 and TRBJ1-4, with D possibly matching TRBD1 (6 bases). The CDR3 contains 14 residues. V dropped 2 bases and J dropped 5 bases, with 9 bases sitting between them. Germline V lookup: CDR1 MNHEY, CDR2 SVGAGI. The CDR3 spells CASSYGQGNEKLFF. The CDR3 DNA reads TGTGCCAGCAGTTACGGGCAGGGGAATGAAAAACTGTTTTTT.

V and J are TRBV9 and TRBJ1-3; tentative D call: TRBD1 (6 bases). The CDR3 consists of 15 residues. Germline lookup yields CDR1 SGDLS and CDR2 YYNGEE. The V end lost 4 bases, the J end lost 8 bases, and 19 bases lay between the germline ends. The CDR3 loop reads CASSTSGTSYDTIYF. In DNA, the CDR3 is TGTGCCAGCAGCACCTCCGGGACATCGTATGACACCATATATTTT.

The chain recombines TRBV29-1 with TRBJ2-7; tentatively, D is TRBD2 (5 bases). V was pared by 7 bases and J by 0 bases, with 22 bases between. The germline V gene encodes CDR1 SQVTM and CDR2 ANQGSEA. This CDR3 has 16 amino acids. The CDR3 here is CSARVIRGMSSYEQYF. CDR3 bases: TGCAGCGCCCGGGTCATACGGGGAATGAGCTCCTACGAGCAGTACTTC.

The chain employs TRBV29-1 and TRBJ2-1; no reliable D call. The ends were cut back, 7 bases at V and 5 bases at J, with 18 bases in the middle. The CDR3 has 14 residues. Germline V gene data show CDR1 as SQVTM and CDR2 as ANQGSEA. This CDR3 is CSGAVIRLNNEQFF. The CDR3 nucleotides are TGCAGCGGGGCCGTGATAAGATTAAACAATGAGCAGTTCTTC.

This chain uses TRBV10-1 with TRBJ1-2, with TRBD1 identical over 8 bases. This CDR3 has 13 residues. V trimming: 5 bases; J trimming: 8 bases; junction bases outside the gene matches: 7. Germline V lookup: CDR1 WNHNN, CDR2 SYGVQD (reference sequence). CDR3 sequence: CASSTGTGYGYTF. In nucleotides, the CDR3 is TGCGCCAGCAGTACCGGGACAGGTTACGGCTACACCTTC.

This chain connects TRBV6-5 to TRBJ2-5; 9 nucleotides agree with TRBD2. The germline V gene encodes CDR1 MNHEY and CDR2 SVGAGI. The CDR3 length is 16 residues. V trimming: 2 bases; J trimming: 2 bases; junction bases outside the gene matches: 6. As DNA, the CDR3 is TGTGCCAGCAGTTACAGCGGGGGGCGGATTCAAGAGACCCAGTACTTC. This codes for CASSYSGGRIQETQYF.

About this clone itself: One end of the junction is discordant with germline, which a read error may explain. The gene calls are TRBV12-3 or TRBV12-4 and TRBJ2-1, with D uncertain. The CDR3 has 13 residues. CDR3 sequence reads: CASSLGVGSEQFF. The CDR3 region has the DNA TGTGCCAGCAGCTTAGGTGTCGGTAGTGAGCAGTTCTTC.

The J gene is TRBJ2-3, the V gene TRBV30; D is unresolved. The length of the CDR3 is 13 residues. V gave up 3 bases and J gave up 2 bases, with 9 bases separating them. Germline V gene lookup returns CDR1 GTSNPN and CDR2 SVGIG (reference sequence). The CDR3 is CAWRNFATDTQYF. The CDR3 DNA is TGTGCCTGGAGGAACTTCGCCACAGATACGCAGTATTTT.

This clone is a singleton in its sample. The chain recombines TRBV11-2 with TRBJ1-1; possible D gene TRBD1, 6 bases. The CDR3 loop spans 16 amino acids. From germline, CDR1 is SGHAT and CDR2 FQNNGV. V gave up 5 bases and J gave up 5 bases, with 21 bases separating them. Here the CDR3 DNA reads TGTGCCAGCAGCAACCCCGGAACCAGGGGACGGACTGAAGCTTTCTTT. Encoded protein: CASSNPGTRGRTEAFF.

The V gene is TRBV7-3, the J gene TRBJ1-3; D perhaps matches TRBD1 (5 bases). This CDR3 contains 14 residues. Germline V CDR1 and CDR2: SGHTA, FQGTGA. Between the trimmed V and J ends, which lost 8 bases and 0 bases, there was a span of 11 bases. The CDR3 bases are TGTGCCAGCCGACGGGGGGACTCTGGAAACACCATATATTTT. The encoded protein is CASRRGDSGNTIYF.

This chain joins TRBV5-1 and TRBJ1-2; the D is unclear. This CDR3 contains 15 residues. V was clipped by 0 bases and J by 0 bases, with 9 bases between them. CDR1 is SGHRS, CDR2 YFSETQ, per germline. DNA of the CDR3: TGCGCCAGCAGCTTGGGCGGGCTACCTAACTATGGCTACACCTTC. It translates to CASSLGGLPNYGYTF. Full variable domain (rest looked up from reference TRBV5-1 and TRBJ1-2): KAGVTQTPRYLIKTRGQQVTLSCSPISGHRSVSWYQQTPGQGLQFLFEYFSETQRNKGNFPGRFSGRQFSNSRSEMNVSTLELGDSALYLCASSLGGLPNYGYTFGSGTRLTVV.